This TCR beta chain originates from a study of CD8+ T cells in alopecia areata. For the study at large: The study gave treated patients oral tofacitinib at 5 to 10 mg twice daily. Study-level findings and limits: Normal scalp had lower clonality than lesional scalp, with alopecia totalis/universalis lesions showing this most strongly.

After isolation, RNA underwent reverse transcription to generate cDNA as the sequencing template. Profiling relied on immunoSEQ multiplex PCR, and the TCRdb table lists in-frame clones only, not all of them. This sample carries approximately 61,000 clones, 95% to 97% of them seen once, and the ten largest clones take about 26%. Peripheral blood, together with lesional scalp punch biopsies, was collected from alopecia areata patients. CD4+ and CD8+ T cells were sorted from PBMCs stained for CD3, CD4 and CD8. This clone showed up just once. Its specificity is unknown. Germline-derived CDR1 and CDR2 are ENHRY and SYGVKD. The CDR3 sequence is 13 residues long. Trimming took 6 bases from V and 6 from J; bases not matched to a gene: 0.

The chain is built from TRBV10-3 and TRBJ2-3; the match to TRBD2 covers 13 bases. The TCR sequence derives from a human donor with alopecia areata. The sample in question was CD8+ T cells sorted from blood, obtained at week 0. CDR3 residues: CAIRGLAGDTQYF. The CDR3 DNA follows: TGTGCCATCAGGGGACTAGCGGGGGATACGCAGTATTTT.